Listed below are T cell receptor beta chains from one sample, sequenced in a study of OX40 agonist ivuxolimab in advanced cancers. The method was immunoSEQ multiplex PCR; TCRdb's version includes in-frame clones alone and lacks a portion of them. In the table there are approximately 60,000 clones, 83% of which are singletons. The source material was CD4+ or CD8+ T cells sorted from blood, sampled in a trial of the OX40 agonist ivuxolimab. Every receptor here comes from an adult with an advanced solid tumor such as melanoma, head and neck, liver or kidney cancer. The conserved cysteine and the conserved F or W are not part of the CDR3 here. Fields, in order: clone size, J gene, V gene, CDR3 protein. Size is stated for part of the rows, as once, few or many counts, or as a class when the clone is expanded.

abundance: .; j_gene: TRBJ2-3; v_gene: TRBV11-3; CDR3aa: ASSPRTGADTQY
abundance: .; j_gene: TRBJ2-7; v_gene: TRBV7-9; CDR3aa: ASGGHNEQY
abundance: .; j_gene: TRBJ1-2; v_gene: TRBV5-8; CDR3aa: ASSQAAGYT
abundance: many; j_gene: TRBJ1-1; v_gene: TRBV7-9; CDR3aa: ASSLVWETDRASTEAF
abundance: .; j_gene: TRBJ2-3; v_gene: TRBV6-5; CDR3aa: ASSYGGSTDTQY
abundance: .; j_gene: TRBJ1-1; v_gene: TRBV19; CDR3aa: ASTPGRNTEAF
abundance: .; j_gene: TRBJ1-5; v_gene: TRBV28; CDR3aa: ASSLGTVNQPQH
abundance: .; j_gene: TRBJ1-1; v_gene: TRBV7-8; CDR3aa: ASRQQPKARITEAF
abundance: .; j_gene: TRBJ2-5; v_gene: TRBV6-1; CDR3aa: ASSGRQHSQETQY
abundance: .; j_gene: TRBJ1-6; v_gene: TRBV9; CDR3aa: ASSVDGSYNSPLH
abundance: .; j_gene: TRBJ2-1; v_gene: TRBV9; CDR3aa: ASSVVSITNEQF
abundance: .; j_gene: TRBJ1-3; v_gene: TRBV28; CDR3aa: ASSSHAVREGGNTIY
abundance: once; j_gene: TRBJ1-3; v_gene: TRBV7-8; CDR3aa: ASSLEGSSGNTIY
abundance: .; j_gene: TRBJ2-3; v_gene: TRBV7-9; CDR3aa: ASSLGQGADTQY
abundance: .; j_gene: TRBJ2-7; v_gene: TRBV20-1; CDR3aa: SASSGDEQY
abundance: .; j_gene: TRBJ1-5; v_gene: TRBV5-1; CDR3aa: ASSYGQGANQPQH
abundance: .; j_gene: TRBJ1-6; v_gene: TRBV2; CDR3aa: ASSPGQRNSPLH
abundance: .; j_gene: TRBJ2-5; v_gene: TRBV19; CDR3aa: ASSNPGVQETQY
abundance: .; j_gene: TRBJ2-3; v_gene: TRBV5-1; CDR3aa: ASSRGTGKDTQY
abundance: once; j_gene: TRBJ1-4; v_gene: TRBV15; CDR3aa: ATRGPEKLF
abundance: .; j_gene: TRBJ1-1; v_gene: TRBV21-1; CDR3aa: ASSKGGDTEAF
abundance: .; j_gene: TRBJ1-5; v_gene: TRBV19; CDR3aa: ASGDGPRH